The clone carrying this TCR beta chain was detected only once. Its antigen is unidentified. The CDR3 length is 16 residues. Trimming shortened V by 2 bases and J by 0 bases, and 14 bases separated the two germline ends. Germline V lookup: CDR1 SGHRS, CDR2 YFSETQ. These data belong to a study of vaccination effects on CD4 cells after COVID-19. TCRdb's table, derived via immunoSEQ multiplex PCR, lists solely in-frame clones and lacks some. The sample shows 50,000 to 70,000 clones, roughly 80% of them seen only once. Subsequent to less than twelve days of culture, CD4+ T cells were isolated. Each participant was administered two doses of either the BNT162b2 or the mRNA-1273 vaccine.

The sequence came from a human donor who received a COVID-19 vaccine. The chain links TRBV5-1 to TRBJ1-1; tentative D call: TRBD1 (5 bases). The specimen comprised CD4+ T cells from PBMCs cultured without peptide, sampled after COVID-19 vaccination. This chain's CDR3 is CASSLNRRDVNTEAFF. In nucleotides, the CDR3 is TGCGCCAGCAGCTTAAACCGTCGGGACGTGAACACTGAAGCTTTCTTT.